These 17 T cell receptor beta chains were all obtained from the same sample, sequenced in a study of shared clonotypes between healthy human individuals (dated by TCRdb to 2020 to 2021). Receptors were amplified or captured by the immunoSEQ multiplex PCR assay. In its TCRdb copy, this immuneACCESS table keeps in-frame sequences only and misses some clones. Where compared with another copy, unresolved V genes explain less than half of these, and the others have no known cause. In all, the sample holds about 710,000 clones, and roughly two thirds of those were seen once. The top ten constitute approximately 1.8% of the sample. Specimen: memory CD4+ T cells sorted from blood. The meaning of the sample's cell subset or site label: CD45RA-negative fraction. These receptors were obtained from a woman aged 25 to 39 in good health.

This clone has only a few counts. The rearrangement joins TRBV6-5 to TRBJ1-5; the D is unclear. Germline loops: CDR1 MNHEY, CDR2 SVGAGI. Trimming cost V 5 bases and J 2 bases, with 10 bases left between them. This CDR3 has 14 residues. CDR3 DNA: TGTGCCAGCAGTCTCCGGGGTGGCAATCAGCCCCAGCATTTT. Amino acid sequence: CASSLRGGNQPQHF.

The V call is TRBV6-1, the J call TRBJ2-3; TRBD1 aligns across 9 bases. This CDR3 comprises 15 residues. Germline CDR1 MNHNS, CDR2 SASEGT. Trimming at V came to 3 bases and at J to 4 bases, leaving 5 bases not matched to a gene. The CDR3 loop is CASSENTGGADTQYF. The CDR3 region has the DNA TGTGCCAGCAGTGAGAACACAGGGGGCGCAGATACGCAGTATTTT.

As concerns this clone: Other nucleotide sequences from this sample produce the same CDR3. The chain recombines TRBV5-1 with TRBJ2-1; maybe TRBD2 (5 bases). This CDR3 has 15 residues. Trimming took off 5 bases at V and 0 bases at J, with 12 bases between the two ends. The V gene's germline CDR1 is SGHRS and CDR2 YFSETQ. CDR3 residues: CASSLDSSSYNEQFF. DNA for the CDR3: TGCGCCAGCAGTCTGGACTCAAGCTCCTACAATGAGCAGTTCTTC.

The rearrangement links TRBV5-1 to TRBJ1-2; TRBD1 matches 8 bases. Germline V CDR1 and CDR2: SGHRS, YFSETQ. V was pared by 4 bases and J by 0 bases, with 5 bases of the junction left unmatched. The CDR3 has 15 residues. CDR3: CASSLTGGTNYGYTF. In DNA, the CDR3 is TGCGCCAGCAGCCTAACAGGGGGGACTAACTATGGCTACACCTTC.

The chain employs TRBV28 and TRBJ2-5, with TRBD2 matching over 12 bases. Gene TRBJ2-7 matches the end of the DNA better, so the J call may be wrong. The length of the CDR3 is 17 residues. Germline V gene data show CDR1 as MDHEN and CDR2 as SYDVKM. CDR3 nucleotides: TGTGCCAGCAGTTCCCTAGGACTAGCGGGACGCTCCTACGAGCAGTACTTC. Protein product: CASSSLGLAGRSYEQYF.

The CDR3 sequence: CASSYQQNYEQYF. CDR3 nucleotide sequence: TGTGCCAGCAGTTACCAACAGAACTACGAGCAGTACTTC. The chain carries TRBV6-5 and TRBJ2-7, with D unclear. CDR1 and CDR2 (germline): MNHEY, SVGAGI. This CDR3 contains 13 residues. V dropped 2 bases and J dropped 3 bases, with 8 bases sitting between them.

The gene calls are TRBV10-3 and TRBJ2-5; D perhaps matches TRBD2 (6 bases). The CDR3 has 13 residues. V shed 9 bases and J shed 4 bases, with 15 bases lying between them. Germline V gene data show CDR1 as ENHRY and CDR2 as SYGVKD. DNA for the CDR3: TGTGCCATGGGGCCCCAGGAGGGAGAGACCCAGTACTTC. This sequence encodes CAMGPQEGETQYF.

The chain couples TRBV28 to TRBJ2-7, with 11 bases identical to TRBD1. Trimming at V came to 2 bases and at J to 6 bases, leaving 3 bases not matched to a gene. CDR1 and CDR2 from the germline V gene are MDHEN and SYDVKM. The CDR3 is 14 amino acids. The CDR3 region has the DNA TGTGCCAGCAGTTTAACCGGGACAGGGGGCGAGCAGTACTTC. This gives the protein CASSLTGTGGEQYF.

This clone has only a few counts. The chain is built from TRBV9 and TRBJ2-1; 12 nucleotides line up with TRBD2. The junction had 11 bases not matched to a gene; V was cut back by 0 bases and J by 10 bases. CDR1 and CDR2 (germline): SGDLS, YYNGEE. This CDR3 is 17 amino acids long. The CDR3, as DNA: TGTGCCAGCAGCGTAGGACTAGCGGGAGCGGAATTGGAGGAGCAGTTCTTC. This gives the protein CASSVGLAGAELEEQFF.

The rearrangement uses TRBV27 and TRBJ1-2; the D gene is possibly TRBD1 (6 bases). With 6 bases removed from V and 4 bases from J, the gap between germline ends came to 18 bases. This CDR3 contains 15 residues. Germline assignment: CDR1 MNHEY and CDR2 SMNVEV (reference sequence). The CDR3 spells CASSDGQGLFYGYTF. As DNA, the CDR3 is TGTGCCAGCAGCGACGGGCAGGGGCTGTTCTATGGCTACACCTTC.

This clone appeared a single time. The V gene is TRBV9, the J gene TRBJ2-2, with 7 bases that match TRBD2. Looked up from germline, CDR1 is SGDLS and CDR2 is YYNGEE. The CDR3 loop spans 15 amino acids. Trimming cost V 4 bases and J 2 bases; bases outside gene matches: 5. The CDR3 region is CASSSRDYNTGELFF. The CDR3 nucleotides read TGTGCCAGCAGCAGCCGGGACTACAACACCGGGGAGCTGTTTTTT. Looking up the rest from reference TRBV9 and TRBJ2-2 gives the full variable domain: DSGVTQTPKHLITATGQRVTLRCSPRSGDLSVYWYQQSLDQGLQFLIQYYNGEERAKGNILERFSAQQFPDLHSELNLSSLELGDSALYFCASSSRDYNTGELFFGEGSRLTVL.

J is TRBJ2-3 and V is TRBV29-1, with D perhaps TRBD1 or TRBD2 (7 bases each). CDR1 and CDR2 from the germline V gene are SQVTM and ANQGSEA. The V and J ends lost 7 bases and 4 bases respectively, with 18 bases between them. This CDR3 region has 14 residues. The CDR3 nucleotides read TGCAGCGCCCCGGGGGGACAGAGGGCAGATACGCAGTATTTT. This codes for CSAPGGQRADTQYF.

The rearrangement joins TRBV2 to TRBJ2-7, with D unclear. The germline gives CDR1 SNHLY, CDR2 FYNNEI. Trimming cost V 7 bases and J 1 base, with 11 bases left between them. The CDR3 contains 13 residues. The CDR3 DNA sequence: TGTGCCAGCATTGACGGGTGGTCCTACGAGCAGTACTTC. Amino acid sequence: CASIDGWSYEQYF.

V gene TRBV19 combines with J gene TRBJ2-7; D is possibly TRBD2 (7 bases). This CDR3 comprises 14 residues. Trimming removed 6 bases at V and 5 bases at J, with 17 bases between. CDR1 and CDR2 from the germline V gene are LNHDA and SQIVND (reference sequence). CDR3 bases: TGTGCCAGTAGGGGCGGGGGCGATTTAAACGAGCAGTACTTC. It yields the protein CASRGGGDLNEQYF.

The J gene is TRBJ2-5, the V gene TRBV10-2; 9 nucleotides match TRBD1. Germline V CDR1 and CDR2: WSHSY, SAAADI. The CDR3 runs 15 residues. Trimming took 2 bases from V and 3 from J; bases not matched to a gene: 4. CDR3 in DNA: TGCGCCAGCAGTGAGGCCGGGACAGGGAAAGAGACCCAGTACTTC. The encoded protein is CASSEAGTGKETQYF.

The chain couples TRBV12-5 to TRBJ2-2, with 9 nucleotides matching TRBD1. The CDR3 contains 22 residues. Germline CDR1 is LGHNT and CDR2 is FRNRAP. V dropped 2 bases and J dropped 3; count of bases not matched to a gene: 22. CDR3 sequence: CASGLSPTGTGTHGGYTGELFF. In DNA form, the CDR3 reads TGTGCTAGTGGTTTGTCACCTACAGGGACAGGGACCCATGGGGGCTACACCGGGGAGCTGTTTTTT.

The V gene is TRBV27, the J gene TRBJ1-2; D not resolved. The CDR3 covers 15 residues. V lost 6 bases and J lost 6, with 20 bases in between. Germline loops: CDR1 MNHEY, CDR2 SMNVEV (reference sequence). CDR3 sequence (DNA): TGTGCCAGCAGCAAGCGACCCGCCGCTATTCATGGCTACACCTTC. It codes for CASSKRPAAIHGYTF.